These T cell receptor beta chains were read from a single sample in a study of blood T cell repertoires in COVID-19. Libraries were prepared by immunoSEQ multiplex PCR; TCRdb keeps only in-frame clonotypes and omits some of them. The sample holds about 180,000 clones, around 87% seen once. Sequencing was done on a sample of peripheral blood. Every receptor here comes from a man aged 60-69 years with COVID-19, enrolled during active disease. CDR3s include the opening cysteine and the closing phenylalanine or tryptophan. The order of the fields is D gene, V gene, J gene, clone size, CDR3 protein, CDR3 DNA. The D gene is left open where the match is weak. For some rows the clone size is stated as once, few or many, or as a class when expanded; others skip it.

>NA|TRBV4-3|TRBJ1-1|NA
CASSQDPRSNRVGNTEAFF
TGCGCCAGCAGCCAAGACCCTCGGTCTAACAGGGTCGGGAACACTGAAGCTTTCTTT
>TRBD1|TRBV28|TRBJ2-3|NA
CASSSEGQGGRYTQYF
TGTGCCAGCAGTTCCGAGGGACAGGGCGGAAGGTATACGCAGTATTTT
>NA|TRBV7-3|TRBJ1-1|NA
CASSLNPGMNTEAFF
TGTGCCAGCAGCTTAAACCCGGGGATGAACACTGAAGCTTTCTTT
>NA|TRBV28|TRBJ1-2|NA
CASSLRYGYTF
TGTGCCAGCAGTTTACGGTATGGCTACACCTTC
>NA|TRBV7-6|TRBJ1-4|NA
CASSLAIGGTNEKLFF
TGTGCCAGCAGCTTAGCGATCGGGGGGACTAATGAAAAACTGTTTTTT
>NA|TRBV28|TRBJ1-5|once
CASTADSARPQHF
TGTGCCAGCACGGCGGATTCGGCTAGGCCCCAGCATTTT
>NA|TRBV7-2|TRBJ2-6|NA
CASSSAGAGANVLTF
TGTGCCAGCAGCTCCGCCGGGGCTGGGGCCAACGTCCTGACTTTC
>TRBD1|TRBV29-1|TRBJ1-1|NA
CSVDATGAMNTEAFF
TGCAGCGTTGACGCCACAGGGGCCATGAACACTGAAGCTTTCTTT
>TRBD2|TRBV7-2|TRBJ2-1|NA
CASSSGWASGRAGEQFF
TGTGCCAGCAGCTCTGGGTGGGCTAGCGGGAGGGCTGGTGAGCAGTTCTTC
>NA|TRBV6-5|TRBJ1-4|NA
CASSLGVREKLFF
TGTGCCAGCAGTCTTGGAGTTCGTGAAAAACTGTTTTTT
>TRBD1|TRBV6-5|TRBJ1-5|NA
CASRKTGDGNQPQHF
TGTGCCAGCAGAAAGACAGGGGATGGCAATCAGCCCCAGCATTTT
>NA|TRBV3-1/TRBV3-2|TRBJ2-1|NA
CASRLDSPSSYNEQFF
TGTGCCAGCAGACTTGACAGCCCAAGCTCCTACAATGAGCAGTTCTTC
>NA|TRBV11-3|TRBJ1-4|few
CASSPNRVLNEKLFF
TGTGCCAGCAGCCCGAACAGGGTCCTAAATGAAAAACTGTTTTTT
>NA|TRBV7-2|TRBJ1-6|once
CASSFQGRNSPLHF
TGTGCCAGCAGCTTTCAGGGCCGGAATTCACCCCTCCACTTT
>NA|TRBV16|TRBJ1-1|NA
CASSRTGSGTEAFF
TGTGCCAGCAGCCGTACAGGTTCTGGGACTGAAGCTTTCTTT
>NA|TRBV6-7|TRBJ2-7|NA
CASSYDGKNGYEQYF
TGTGCCAGCAGCTACGACGGGAAAAACGGCTACGAGCAGTACTTC
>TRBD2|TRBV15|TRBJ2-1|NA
CATSQTPSGRRSSYNEQFF
TGTGCCACCAGCCAAACGCCTAGCGGGAGGCGATCTTCCTACAATGAGCAGTTCTTC
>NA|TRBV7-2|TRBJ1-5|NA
CASSLGGGNQPQHF
TGTGCCAGCAGCCTCGGGGGGGGCAATCAGCCCCAGCATTTT
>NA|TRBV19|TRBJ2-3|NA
CASSLTPRGASTDTQYF
TGTGCCAGTAGTCTAACACCTCGGGGGGCCAGCACAGATACGCAGTATTTT
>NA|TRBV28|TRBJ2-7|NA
CASSSSSDTAYEQYF
TGTGCCAGCAGTTCATCTTCAGACACGGCCTACGAGCAGTACTTC
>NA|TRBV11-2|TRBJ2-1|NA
CASSPPAQARGEQFF
TGTGCCAGCAGTCCCCCTGCCCAGGCCAGGGGTGAGCAGTTCTTC
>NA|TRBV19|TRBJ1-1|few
CASLQGVTEAFF
TGTGCCAGCCTACAGGGTGTCACTGAAGCTTTCTTT
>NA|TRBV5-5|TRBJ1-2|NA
CASSTEDGHNYGYTF
TGTGCCAGCAGCACCGAGGACGGACATAACTATGGCTACACCTTC
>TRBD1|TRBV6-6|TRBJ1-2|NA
CASSYAGTGSGYTF
TGTGCCAGCAGTTACGCCGGGACAGGGTCCGGCTACACCTTC
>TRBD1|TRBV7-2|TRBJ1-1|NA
CASSHRDRRKNEAFF
TGTGCCAGCAGCCACAGGGACAGGAGGAAAAATGAAGCTTTCTTT